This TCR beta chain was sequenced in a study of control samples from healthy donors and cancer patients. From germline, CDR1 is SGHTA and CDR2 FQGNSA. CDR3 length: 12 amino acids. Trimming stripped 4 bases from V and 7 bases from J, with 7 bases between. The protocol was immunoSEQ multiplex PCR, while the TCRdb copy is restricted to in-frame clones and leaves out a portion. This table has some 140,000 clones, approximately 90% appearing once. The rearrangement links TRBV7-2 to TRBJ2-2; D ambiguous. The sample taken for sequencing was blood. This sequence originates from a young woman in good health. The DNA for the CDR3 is TGTGCCAGCAGCTCCTTTGGCGGGGAGCTGTTTTTT. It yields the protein CASSSFGGELFF.